This T cell receptor beta chain was identified during a study of Graves' ophthalmopathy and Graves' hyperthyroidism. Study outcomes and limitations: In blood appeared most of the expanded thyroid clonotypes whose frequency exceeded 0.001.

For this clonotype: Its antigen remains unidentified.

V was shortened by 6 bases and J by 11 bases, with 16 bases between the two germline ends. CDR3 length equals 12 residues. The germline CDR1 and CDR2 sequences are MGHDK and SYGVNS. Amplification targeted the TCR beta CDR3 regions, with RNA transcripts as the source material. Amplification began with first-round RT-PCR using HTBI primers, then second-round multiplex PCR was performed. One entry per CDR3 protein results from TCRdb running MiXCR on the multiplex PCR reads. This table holds hundreds of thousands of distinct CDR3 sequences, 35% to 50% found once. Orbital computed tomography, thyroid ultrasound, TRAb, serum thyroxine and clinical symptoms formed the basis of diagnosis. The starting material, 8 to 10 ml of fresh peripheral blood, provided the PBMCs.

This rearrangement joins TRBV25-1 to TRBJ1-1; D gene uncertain. The sample was peripheral blood. This clonotype was sampled from an adult man with Graves' ophthalmopathy. DNA for the CDR3: TGTGCCAGCAGCGCCGTCGGAGGTCTGGCTTTCTTT. Protein product: CASSAVGGLAFF.